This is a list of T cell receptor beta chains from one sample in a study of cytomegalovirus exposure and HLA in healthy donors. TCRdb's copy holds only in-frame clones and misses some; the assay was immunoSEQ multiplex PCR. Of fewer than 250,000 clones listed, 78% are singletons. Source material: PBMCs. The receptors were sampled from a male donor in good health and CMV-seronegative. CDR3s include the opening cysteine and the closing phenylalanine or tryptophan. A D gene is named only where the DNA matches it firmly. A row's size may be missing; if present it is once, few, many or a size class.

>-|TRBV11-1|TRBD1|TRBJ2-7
TGTGCCAGCAGCGAAGACAGGGGGGGTACCTACGAGCAGTACTTC
CASSEDRGGTYEQYF
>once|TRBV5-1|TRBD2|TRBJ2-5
TGCGCCAGCAGCCGAACTAGCGGGAGCGGAGAGACCCAGTACTTC
CASSRTSGSGETQYF
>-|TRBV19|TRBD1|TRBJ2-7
TGTGCCAGTAGTCCAAAGGACAGGGGGCGCTTCTACGAGCAGTACTTC
CASSPKDRGRFYEQYF
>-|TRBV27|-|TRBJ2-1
TGTGCCAGCAGTTTATCGCAGACATATAATGAGCAGTTCTTC
CASSLSQTYNEQFF
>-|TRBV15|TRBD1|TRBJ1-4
TGTGCCACCAGCAGTTGGGGGCAGGGGGAAATATATGAAAAACTGTTTTTT
CATSSWGQGEIYEKLFF
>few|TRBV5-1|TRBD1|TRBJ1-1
TGCGCCAGCAGCTTGTTGCAGGGGGGTGACACTGAAGCTTTCTTT
CASSLLQGGDTEAFF
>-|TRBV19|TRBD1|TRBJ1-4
TGTGCCAGTAAGGGCAGGGGGCTTTTTAAGGATGAAAAACTGTTTTTT
CASKGRGLFKDEKLFF
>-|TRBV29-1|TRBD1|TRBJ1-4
TGCAGCGTTGAAGATTACAGGGGTGGGAACGAAAAACTGTTTTTT
CSVEDYRGGNEKLFF
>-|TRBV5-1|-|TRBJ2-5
TGCGCCAGCAGCTTTATAATGGGGAGGACCCAGTACTTC
CASSFIMGRTQYF
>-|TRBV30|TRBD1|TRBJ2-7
TGTGCCTGGAGTGACTCGGGACAGGGTATGCAGCAGTACTTC
CAWSDSGQGMQQYF
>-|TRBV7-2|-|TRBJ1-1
TGTGCCAGCAGCTTAGATGTGGGGCGCGGCACTGAAGCTTTCTTT
CASSLDVGRGTEAFF
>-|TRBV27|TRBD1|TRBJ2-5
TGTGCCAGCAGTTTCAACAGGGGTGTCGGGGTACAAGAGACCCAGTACTTC
CASSFNRGVGVQETQYF
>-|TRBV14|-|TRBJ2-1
TGTGCCAGCAGCCTCCGGGCATGGACTGACAATGAGCAGTTCTTC
CASSLRAWTDNEQFF
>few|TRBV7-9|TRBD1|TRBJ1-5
TGTGCCAGCAGCTCAGGGGGCTTAAGCAATCAGCCCCAGCATTTT
CASSSGGLSNQPQHF
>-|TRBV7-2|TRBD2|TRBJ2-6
TGTGCCAGCAGCCCCGGGACTACCTCTGGGGCCAACGTCCTGACTTTC
CASSPGTTSGANVLTF
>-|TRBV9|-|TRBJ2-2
TGTGCCAGCAGCCTTACCACAGAGGGCGGGGAGCTGTTTTTT
CASSLTTEGGELFF
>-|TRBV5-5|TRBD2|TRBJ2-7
TGTGCCAGCAGCTTGGTGGCTAGCGGACCATACGAGCAGTACTTC
CASSLVASGPYEQYF
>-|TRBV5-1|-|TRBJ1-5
TGCGCCAGCAGCTTGGGTGGGCAGTCCAATCAGCCCCAGCATTTT
CASSLGGQSNQPQHF
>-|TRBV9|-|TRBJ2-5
TGTGCCAGCAGCCATTCCCAAGAGACCCAGTACTTC
CASSHSQETQYF
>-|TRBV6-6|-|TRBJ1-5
TGTGCCAGCAGTTACCCAAAACCCGGGGAGCCCCAGCATTTT
CASSYPKPGEPQHF
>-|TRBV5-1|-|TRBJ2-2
TGCGCCAGCAGCAAAAGCGGGACACTAAGGGAGCTGTTTTTT
CASSKSGTLRELFF
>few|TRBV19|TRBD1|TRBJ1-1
TGTGCCAGTACTACCCCACTAGGAGGGGGCTGGGGCACTGAAGCTTTCTTT
CASTTPLGGGWGTEAFF
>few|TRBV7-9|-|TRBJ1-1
TGTGCCAGCAGCTTAGGACGGGTTACTGAAGCTTTCTTT
CASSLGRVTEAFF
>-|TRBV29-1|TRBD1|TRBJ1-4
TGCAGCGTAGAGACAGGGCCCAATGAAAAACTGTTTTTT
CSVETGPNEKLFF
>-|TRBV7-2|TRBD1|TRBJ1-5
TGTGCCAGCAGTATAGCTACGACAGGGGTAAATCAGCCCCAGCATTTT
CASSIATTGVNQPQHF
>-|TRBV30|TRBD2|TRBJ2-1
TGTGCCTGGAGTACCCCCAGCGGGAGATCTAATGAGCAGTTCTTC
CAWSTPSGRSNEQFF
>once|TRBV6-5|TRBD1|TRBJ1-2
TGTGCCAGCAGTTACCAGGGGACAGCCAACTATGGCTACACCTTC
CASSYQGTANYGYTF
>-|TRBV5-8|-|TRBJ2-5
TGTGCCAGCACCCCTTCTTTGACAACCCAAGAGACCCAGTACTTC
CASTPSLTTQETQYF
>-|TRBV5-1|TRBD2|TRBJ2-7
TGCGCCAGTTGCCCGGGCGGGGGGTTCCACGAGCAGTACTTC
CASCPGGGFHEQYF
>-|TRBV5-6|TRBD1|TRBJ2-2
TGTGCCAGCAGCTTCAGGGACAGGGTCGCCGGGGAGCTGTTTTTT
CASSFRDRVAGELFF
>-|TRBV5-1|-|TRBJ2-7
TGCGCCAGCAGCTTAGGCAGGGGTTCCTACGAGCAGTACTTC
CASSLGRGSYEQYF
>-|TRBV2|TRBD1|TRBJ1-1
TGTGCCAGGGGTAGGGGACAGATGAACACTGAAGCTTTCTTT
CARGRGQMNTEAFF
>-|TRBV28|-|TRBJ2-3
TGTGCCAGCAGTAGCGGCACAGATACGCAGTATTTT
CASSSGTDTQYF
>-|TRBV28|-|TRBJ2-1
TGTGCCAGCAGTTTAACCCGAAGTGGGGGGTACAATGAGCAGTTCTTC
CASSLTRSGGYNEQFF
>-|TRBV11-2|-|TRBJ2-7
TGTGCCAGCAGCTTAGGAGCGCGCGTCTACGAGCAGTACTTC
CASSLGARVYEQYF
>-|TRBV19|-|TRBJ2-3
TGTGCCAGTAGTATAGACAACTGGAGCACAGATACGCAGTATTTT
CASSIDNWSTDTQYF
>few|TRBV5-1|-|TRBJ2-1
TGCGCCAGCAGTCCCCGGACTGGGAACAATGAGCAGTTCTTC
CASSPRTGNNEQFF
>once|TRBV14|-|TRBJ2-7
TGTGCCAGCTCGAGCGGGTTTAGCTCCTACGAGCAGTACTTC
CASSSGFSSYEQYF
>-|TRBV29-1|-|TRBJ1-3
TGCAGCGTTGATATCGGAGGAACCATATATTTT
CSVDIGGTIYF
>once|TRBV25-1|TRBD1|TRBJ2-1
TGTGCCAGCAGGGGCCGGTGGGACAGGGTAATCGATGAGCAGTTCTTC
CASRGRWDRVIDEQFF
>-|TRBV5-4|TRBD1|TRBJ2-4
TGTGCCAGCAGCTATAGACAGGGGGCTATGGACATTCAGTACTTC
CASSYRQGAMDIQYF
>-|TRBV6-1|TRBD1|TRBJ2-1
TGTGCCAGCAGTGAATTCCCTCGGGGGGACAGGGTAGGTAATGAGCAGTTCTTC
CASSEFPRGDRVGNEQFF
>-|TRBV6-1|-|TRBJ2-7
TGTGCCAGCAGTGAGGTGGGACACCACTACGAGCAGTACTTC
CASSEVGHHYEQYF
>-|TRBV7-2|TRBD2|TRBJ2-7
TGTGCCAGCAGCTCTAGCGGGAGTATCTACGAGCAGTACTTC
CASSSSGSIYEQYF
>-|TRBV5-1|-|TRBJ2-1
TGCGCCAGCAGCCTTACAGGGGGGGGGTACAATGAGCAGTTCTTC
CASSLTGGGYNEQFF
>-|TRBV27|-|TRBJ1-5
TGTGCCAGCAGTTTAATCCGGACACCGAATAGCAATCAGCCCCAGCATTTT
CASSLIRTPNSNQPQHF
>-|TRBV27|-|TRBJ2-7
TGTGCCAGCAGGCCACACAGCCCGACCCATTACGAGCAGTACTTC
CASRPHSPTHYEQYF
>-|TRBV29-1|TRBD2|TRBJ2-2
TGCAGCGTCAGGACTAGCGGCGGGGAGCTGTTTTTT
CSVRTSGGELFF
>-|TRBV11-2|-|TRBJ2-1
TGTGCCAGCAGCTTAATCAGGGTGCCCTACAATGAGCAGTTCTTC
CASSLIRVPYNEQFF
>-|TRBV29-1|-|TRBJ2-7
TGCAGCGTGTGGCCTACTAGAGCGGAGTTGCCCTACGAGCAGTACTTC
CSVWPTRAELPYEQYF
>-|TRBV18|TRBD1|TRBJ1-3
TGTGCCAGCTCACCACCGGTAAGCCTCCGGGACAGGGGTAGAAACACCATATATTTT
CASSPPVSLRDRGRNTIYF
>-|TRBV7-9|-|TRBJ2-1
TGTGCCAGCAGCCGAAGCGGAGGGTCCTACAATGAGCAGTTCTTC
CASSRSGGSYNEQFF
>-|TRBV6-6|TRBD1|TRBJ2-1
TGTGCCAGCACCTCCAGGGACAGGGGTTACAATGAGCAGTTCTTC
CASTSRDRGYNEQFF
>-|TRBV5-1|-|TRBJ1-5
TGCGCCAGCAGCCTTGGATCCGGGTACAATCAGCCCCAGCATTTT
CASSLGSGYNQPQHF
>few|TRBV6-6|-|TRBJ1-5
TGTGCCAGCAGTTACCGGGGGGACCAGCCCCAGCATTTT
CASSYRGDQPQHF